The sequence of this T cell receptor beta chain was determined in a study of control samples from healthy donors and cancer patients. Germline loops: CDR1 LNHDA, CDR2 SQIVND (reference sequence). This CDR3 spans 14 amino acids. The V segment lost 3 bases and the J segment 5 bases; nucleotides outside the gene matches: 5. Here immunoSEQ multiplex PCR was the method, and the copy in TCRdb shows in-frame clones only, minus some. The sample consists of about 190,000 clones, 90% to 95% of them appearing once. This sequence was found in a man in his thirties or forties in good health. V usage is TRBV19 and J usage is TRBJ2-5, with TRBD1 matching over 8 bases. Material for sequencing was blood. CDR3 nucleotide sequence: TGTGCCAGTAGTATTCAGGGGGCTGGGGAGACCCAGTACTTC. Its protein product is CASSIQGAGETQYF.